Shown below are 20 T cell receptor beta chains from a single sample sequenced in a study of blood T cell repertoires in COVID-19. Profiled with immunoSEQ multiplex PCR; TCRdb holds only in-frame clones, not every one. The sample has about 85,000 clones, approximately 90% seen once. The source material was peripheral blood. The receptors originated from a man aged 55 to 70 with acute or convalescent COVID-19.

The chain carries TRBV7-8 and TRBJ1-4; perhaps TRBD1 as D (5 bases). The CDR3 runs 16 residues. Germline values: CDR1 SGHVS, CDR2 FQNEAQ. V dropped 5 bases and J dropped 8 bases, with 21 bases sitting between them. CDR3 sequence reads: CASSPYDGGYDEKLFF. CDR3 bases: TGTGCCAGCAGCCCGTACGACGGGGGGTATGACGAAAAACTGTTTTTT.

This clone was seen only once. V usage is TRBV2 and J usage is TRBJ2-1, with D perhaps TRBD2 (5 bases). Germline loops: CDR1 SNHLY, CDR2 FYNNEI. Trimming cost V 3 bases and J 8 bases, with 11 bases left between them. The CDR3 consists of 13 residues. CDR3 residues: CASSDFSGYEQFF. CDR3 sequence (DNA): TGTGCCAGCAGTGACTTCAGCGGCTATGAGCAGTTCTTC.

J is TRBJ1-2 and V is TRBV4-3; possibly TRBD1 for D (5 bases). The CDR3 consists of 15 residues. Trimming removed 2 bases at V and 4 bases at J, with 14 bases between. CDR1 and CDR2 from the germline V gene are LGHNA and YSLEER. CDR3 region: CASSQTVGLSYGYTF. In nucleotides, the CDR3 is TGCGCCAGCAGCCAAACAGTGGGGCTTTCCTATGGCTACACCTTC.

This chain connects TRBV11-2 to TRBJ1-4, with D possibly TRBD1 on 6 matching bases. There are 16 residues in the CDR3. With 6 bases removed from V and 0 bases from J, the gap between germline ends came to 14 bases. CDR1 is SGHAT, CDR2 FQNNGV, per germline. The CDR3 sequence: CASSKLGGATNEKLFF. The CDR3 DNA is TGTGCCAGCAGTAAACTAGGGGGAGCAACTAATGAAAAACTGTTTTTT.

The rearrangement joins TRBV7-9 to TRBJ1-1; 9 bases are a match to TRBD1. CDR1 SEHNR and CDR2 FQNEAQ come from the germline V gene (reference sequence). The CDR3 contains 16 residues. Losses at the gene ends were 7 bases for V and 6 bases for J; bases not matched to a gene: 15. The CDR3 sequence is CASTLRVSGQGSEAFF. Here the CDR3 DNA reads TGTGCCAGCACCCTTAGGGTTTCGGGACAGGGTTCTGAAGCTTTCTTT.

This sequence joins TRBV7-3 and TRBJ2-2, with a possible D match to TRBD1 (6 bases). Trimming shortened V by 4 bases and J by 6 bases, and 9 bases separated the two germline ends. The CDR3 totals 13 residues. From germline, CDR1 is SGHTA and CDR2 FQGTGA. Here the CDR3 reads CASSSRGAGELFF. Written as DNA, the CDR3 is TGTGCCAGCAGCTCCAGGGGCGCCGGGGAGCTGTTTTTT.

Only one count was recorded for this clone. The chain combines TRBV10-1 with TRBJ2-7, with 9 bases fitting TRBD2. Trimming took 2 bases from V and 2 from J; bases not matched to a gene: 4. From germline, CDR1 is WNHNN and CDR2 SYGVQD (reference sequence). The CDR3 loop spans 15 amino acids. The CDR3: CASSENLAGAYEQYF. Written as DNA, the CDR3 is TGCGCCAGCAGTGAGAACTTAGCGGGGGCCTACGAGCAGTACTTC.

The rearrangement joins TRBV5-5 to TRBJ2-7, with D tentatively TRBD1 (6 bases). V was cut by 0 bases and J by 2 bases, with 9 bases left in between. CDR1 SGHKS and CDR2 YYEKEE come from the germline V gene (reference sequence). The CDR3 is 14 amino acids. Here the CDR3 reads CASSLARGTYEQYF. The CDR3 DNA reads as TGTGCCAGCAGCTTGGCCAGGGGCACCTACGAGCAGTACTTC.

The CDR3, as DNA: TGTGCCAGCTCACCAGGACTCCGGACCTACGAGCAGTACTTC. Translation gives CASSPGLRTYEQYF. J is TRBJ2-7 and V is TRBV18, with a possible D match to TRBD2 (5 bases). Germline CDR1 is KGHSH and CDR2 is LQKENI. CDR3 length: 14 residues. V gave up 2 bases and J gave up 2 bases, with 10 bases separating them.

This chain connects TRBV19 to TRBJ1-3, with 8 positions matching TRBD1. V shed 10 bases, J shed 0 bases, and the junction held 11 bases outside the gene matches. CDR3 length: 16 amino acids. Per the germline V gene, CDR1 is LNHDA and CDR2 is SQIVND (reference sequence). The CDR3 bases are TGTGCCACCCAGGCAGGGGGCCAAAACTCTGGAAACACCATATATTTT. This gives the protein CATQAGGQNSGNTIYF.

This chain joins TRBV27 and TRBJ2-3; no reliable D call. This CDR3 is 16 amino acids long. V was cut by 3 bases and J by 4 bases, with 17 bases left in between. Germline CDR1 MNHEY, CDR2 SMNVEV (reference sequence). The CDR3: CASSFWSNLVPDTQYF. The CDR3, as DNA: TGTGCCAGCAGTTTTTGGAGCAATCTAGTCCCAGATACGCAGTATTTT.

The J gene is TRBJ2-3, the V gene TRBV9; 7 bases are a match to TRBD2. Germline lookup yields CDR1 SGDLS and CDR2 YYNGEE. This CDR3 has 14 amino acids. V trimming: 4 bases; J trimming: 4 bases; junction bases outside the gene matches: 6. CDR3 region: CASSTTGGSDTQYF. CDR3 nucleotides: TGTGCCAGCAGCACGACGGGGGGATCAGATACGCAGTATTTT.

The chain links TRBV2 to TRBJ2-5; D perhaps matches TRBD1 (7 bases). This CDR3 is built from 14 residues. Trimming left V 5 bases short and J 5 bases short, with 15 bases between. Germline V gene lookup returns CDR1 SNHLY and CDR2 FYNNEI. CDR3 amino acids: CASSPLTGRETQYF. CDR3 bases: TGTGCCAGCAGTCCCCTGACAGGGAGGGAGACCCAGTACTTC.

The chain combines TRBV25-1 with TRBJ2-7, with D tentatively TRBD1 (6 bases). There are 14 residues in the CDR3. Deletions cut 3 bases from V and 0 bases from J, with 9 bases between. Germline-derived CDR1 and CDR2 are MGHDK and SYGVNS. CDR3 region: CASSENRDSYEQYF. The CDR3 DNA is TGTGCCAGCAGTGAGAACAGGGACTCCTACGAGCAGTACTTC.

The rearrangement links TRBV11-3 to TRBJ1-1; no clear D gene. V lost 4 bases to trimming and J lost 0 bases, with 6 bases between them. The CDR3 is made up of 13 amino acids. CDR1 SGHNT and CDR2 YENEEA come from the germline V gene. Written as DNA, the CDR3 is TGTGCCAGCAGCTCCGCAGTGAACACTGAAGCTTTCTTT. Translating it yields CASSSAVNTEAFF.

V gene TRBV15 combines with J gene TRBJ2-3; 9 bases line up with TRBD2. Germline loops: CDR1 LNHNV, CDR2 YYDKDF (reference sequence). Trimming cost V 1 base and J 5 bases; bases outside gene matches: 7. This CDR3 is 16 amino acids long. The CDR3 DNA reads as TGTGCCACCAGCAGAGGTGGTAGCGGGGGAGTAGATACGCAGTATTTT. Amino acid sequence: CATSRGGSGGVDTQYF.

This clone was picked up one time. This chain joins TRBV19 and TRBJ1-2; 9 bases fit TRBD1. The germline V gene has CDR1 LNHDA and CDR2 SQIVND (reference sequence). The CDR3 is 13 residues long. Trimming cost V 5 bases and J 8 bases; bases outside gene matches: 6. The CDR3 bases are TGTGCCAGTAGTCCCACAGGGGGCTGGGGCTACACCTTC. Its protein product is CASSPTGGWGYTF. The whole variable domain, filled in from reference TRBV19 and TRBJ1-2, reads DGGITQSPKYLFRKEGQNVTLSCEQNLNHDAMYWYRQDPGQGLRLIYYSQIVNDFQKGDIAEGYSVSREKKESFPLTVTSAQKNPTAFYLCASSPTGGWGYTFGSGTRLTVV.

This chain joins TRBV6-5 and TRBJ1-1; the D gene is possibly TRBD1 (5 bases). Germline CDR1 reads MNHEY; CDR2 reads SVGAGI. CDR3 length: 14 residues. V lost 5 bases to trimming and J lost 0 bases, with 10 bases between them. CDR3 nucleotides: TGTGCCAGCAGTAGGGGCACAATGAACACTGAAGCTTTCTTT. Translation gives CASSRGTMNTEAFF.

V and J are TRBV2 and TRBJ2-3, with a possible D match to TRBD1 (5 bases). V lost 7 bases and J lost 3, with 11 bases in between. The germline V gene encodes CDR1 SNHLY and CDR2 FYNNEI. This CDR3 is built from 13 residues. The CDR3, as DNA: TGTGCCAGCACCACTCAGGGTACAGATACGCAGTATTTT. Amino acids: CASTTQGTDTQYF. The whole variable domain, filled in from reference TRBV2 and TRBJ2-3, reads EPEVTQTPSHQVTQMGQEVILRCVPISNHLYFYWYRQILGQKVEFLVSFYNNEISEKSEIFDDQFSVERPDGSNFTLKIRSTKLEDSAMYFCASTTQGTDTQYFGPGTRLTVL.

This chain uses TRBV2 with TRBJ2-1; no clear D gene. CDR3 length: 11 amino acids. V dropped 7 bases and J dropped 4 bases, with 5 bases sitting between them. The germline V gene has CDR1 SNHLY and CDR2 FYNNEI. CDR3 residues: CASTKYNEQFF. CDR3 nucleotide sequence: TGTGCCAGCACTAAGTACAATGAGCAGTTCTTC.